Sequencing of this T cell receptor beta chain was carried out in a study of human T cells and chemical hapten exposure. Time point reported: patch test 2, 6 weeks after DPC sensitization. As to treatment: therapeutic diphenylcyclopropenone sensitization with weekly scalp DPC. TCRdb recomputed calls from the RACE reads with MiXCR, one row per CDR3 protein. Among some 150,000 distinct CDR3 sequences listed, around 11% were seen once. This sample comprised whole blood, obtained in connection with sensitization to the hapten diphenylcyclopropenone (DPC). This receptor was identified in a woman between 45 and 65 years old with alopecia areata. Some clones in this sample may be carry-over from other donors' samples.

CDR3 region: CASSLAGTTQETQYF. CDR3 sequence (DNA): TGTGCCAGCAGCTTGGCCGGGACTACCCAAGAGACCCAGTACTTC. The chain recombines TRBV5-6 with TRBJ2-5; 7 bases fit TRBD2. Trimming cost V 0 bases and J 1 base; bases outside gene matches: 3. The CDR3 sequence is 15 residues long. Germline CDR1 and CDR2: SGHDT and YYEEEE.